The source of this T cell receptor (beta chain) is a study of STAT5B mutations in CD4+ large granular lymphocyte leukemia. CDR3 length: 17 amino acids. This clone was seen only once. TCRdb's table, derived via immunoSEQ multiplex PCR, lists solely in-frame clones and lacks some. The sample shows about 35,000 clones, around 67% of them seen only once. Input material: CD4+ T cells from blood buffy coats. The receptor was isolated from a human donor in good health. V gene TRBV7-5 combines with J gene TRBJ1-5; TRBD1 reflects the table's D call only, with no check against the DNA. TRBV7-5 is deemed a pseudogene. The DNA of the CDR3 is TGTGCCAGAAGCTTAGCGGGACAACGATATAGCAATCAGCCCCAGCATTTT. It encodes CARSLAGQRYSNQPQHF.